Each of the 2 T cell receptor beta chains below was sequenced from the same sample in a study of T-cell memory formation after mild COVID-19. TCRdb passed the 5' RACE reads through MiXCR, listing each CDR3 protein once. The sample has hundreds of thousands of distinct CDR3 sequences; 15% to 20% are singletons. The sequenced sample was PBMCs or a T cell subset sorted from them (not recorded which). The receptors were sampled from an adult woman who had mild COVID-19 (a few samples of this study predate the infection). Cell type and time point are not known.

The V gene is TRBV2, the J gene TRBJ1-2; D gene ambiguous. The CDR3 is 11 residues long. CDR1 SNHLY and CDR2 FYNNEI come from the germline V gene. The V end lost 6 bases, the J end lost 7 bases, and 9 bases lay between the germline ends. CDR3 region: CASSTEGGYTF. CDR3 DNA: TGTGCCAGCAGCACAGAGGGTGGCTACACCTTC.

This clonotype came up a few times. The chain is built from TRBV12-3 or TRBV12-4 and TRBJ1-2, with D perhaps matching TRBD1 (5 bases). Trimming pared 6 bases from V and 8 bases from J, leaving 13 bases between. The CDR3 totals 12 residues. The chain's CDR3 is CASSVGTRGYTF. CDR3 bases: TGTGCCAGCAGCGTGGGGACGCGGGGCTACACCTTC.